These 32 T cell receptor beta chains originate from one sample sequenced in a study of beta chain features in type 1 diabetes. These receptors are not linked to any known antigen. TCRB transcripts that were expressed got sequenced, as all of the isolated RNA had been reverse transcribed. The protocol was immunoSEQ multiplex PCR, while the TCRdb copy is restricted to in-frame clones and leaves out a portion. The sample has some 120,000 clones; approximately 15% are singletons. The study, taken as a whole, reports: Across all four CD4+ subsets, people with type 1 diabetes showed modestly shorter TCRB CDR3s.

Specimen: central memory CD4+ T cells from blood. These receptors were collected from a man younger than 35 with type 1 diabetes.

The chain joins TRBV19 to TRBJ2-1; D is perhaps TRBD2 (6 bases). With 6 bases removed from V and 3 bases from J, the gap between germline ends came to 12 bases. Germline CDR1 LNHDA, CDR2 SQIVND (reference sequence). The CDR3 is 14 residues long. The CDR3 protein is CASRDYPIYNEQFF. The CDR3 DNA is TGTGCCAGTAGGGACTACCCAATCTACAATGAGCAGTTCTTC.

The genes are TRBV23-1 and TRBJ2-5; weak D call: TRBD1 (6 bases). TRBV23-1 is treated as an ORF (open reading frame) with a function not yet certain. Deletions cut 5 bases from V and 3 bases from J, with 13 bases between. CDR3 length: 14 residues. This CDR3 is CASSKGTHKETQYF. The CDR3 bases are TGCGCCAGCAGTAAAGGGACACATAAAGAGACCCAGTACTTC.

This chain uses TRBV10-3 with TRBJ2-7; TRBD1 matches at 7 bases. Germline assignment: CDR1 ENHRY and CDR2 SYGVKD. The CDR3 loop spans 14 amino acids. V trimming: 6 bases; J trimming: 5 bases; junction bases outside the gene matches: 10. The CDR3 is CAIREGDSYHEQYF. The CDR3 DNA follows: TGTGCCATCAGGGAAGGGGACAGTTACCACGAGCAGTACTTC.

This clone turned up a few times. The V gene is TRBV6-5, the J gene TRBJ2-2; 7 bases are a match to TRBD1. With 8 bases clipped from V and 0 bases from J, the junction kept 3 bases outside the gene matches. The CDR3 runs 14 residues. Per germline, CDR1 MNHEY and CDR2 SVGAGI. The CDR3 DNA sequence: TGTGCCAGCCGGACAGGAGCGAACACCGGGGAGCTGTTTTTT. Translating gives CASRTGANTGELFF.

This clone appeared a single time. This chain joins TRBV27 and TRBJ1-3; the D gene is possibly TRBD1 (5 bases). The germline V and J ends were trimmed by 3 bases and 0 bases, with 15 bases remaining between them. CDR1 and CDR2 from the germline V gene are MNHEY and SMNVEV (reference sequence). The CDR3 covers 17 residues. Here the CDR3 reads CASSLNRSGFSGNTIYF. For the CDR3, the DNA is TGTGCCAGCAGTTTGAACAGGAGCGGTTTCTCTGGAAACACCATATATTTT.

This clone was detected a few times. The chain uses TRBV6-5 and TRBJ2-7; TRBD1 matches at 10 bases. CDR3 length equals 15 residues. Germline assignment: CDR1 MNHEY and CDR2 SVGAGI. Losses at the gene ends were 6 bases for V and 3 bases for J; bases not matched to a gene: 8. CDR3 sequence (DNA): TGTGCCAGCAGCCTGACAGGGGGCGCTGACTACGAGCAGTACTTC. Translated, it gives CASSLTGGADYEQYF.

The table lists this clone with a few counts. The chain couples TRBV28 to TRBJ2-2; 9 bases align to TRBD2. The CDR3 covers 17 residues. The V gene's germline CDR1 is MDHEN and CDR2 SYDVKM. Unmatched junction bases numbered 7, after V lost 3 bases and J lost 2 bases. The CDR3 reads CASSFLAGALNTGELFF. CDR3 DNA: TGTGCCAGCAGTTTCTTAGCGGGGGCTCTTAACACCGGGGAGCTGTTTTTT.

The chain recombines TRBV4-2 with TRBJ2-5; TRBD2 matches 9 bases. From germline, CDR1 is LGHNA and CDR2 YNFKEQ. The CDR3 is 17 residues long. V was pared by 0 bases and J by 4 bases, with 9 bases of the junction left unmatched. The CDR3 DNA reads as TGTGCCAGCAGCCAAGATTACGGCGGGGGGGGTCGAGAGACCCAGTACTTC. It encodes CASSQDYGGGGRETQYF.

The sample holds many counts of this clone. The V and J genes are TRBV14 and TRBJ2-7; D might be TRBD2 (6 bases). The CDR3 contains 11 residues. V was trimmed by 5 bases and J by 6 bases, leaving 8 bases between them. Per the germline V gene, CDR1 is SGHDN and CDR2 is FVKESK. The CDR3 bases are TGTGCCAGCAGCGGAGGGCGCGAGCAGTACTTC. Encoded protein: CASSGGREQYF.

This clone was picked up many times. The gene calls are TRBV30 and TRBJ2-3, with 7 nucleotides matching TRBD2. V trimming: 4 bases; J trimming: 4 bases; junction bases outside the gene matches: 11. The CDR3 length is 15 residues. CDR1 GTSNPN and CDR2 SVGIG come from the germline V gene (reference sequence). The CDR3 sequence: CAWTASGISADTQYF. In DNA, the CDR3 is TGTGCCTGGACTGCGAGCGGGATATCGGCAGATACGCAGTATTTT.

The genes are TRBV9 and TRBJ2-1, with a possible D match to TRBD2 (6 bases). V lost 4 bases to trimming and J lost 2 bases, with 16 bases between them. Germline CDR1 and CDR2: SGDLS and YYNGEE. This CDR3 comprises 16 residues. This chain's CDR3 is CASSPSRGATYNEQFF. The CDR3 DNA reads TGTGCCAGCAGCCCCTCCCGCGGGGCCACCTACAATGAGCAGTTCTTC. Filled out from reference TRBV9 and TRBJ2-1, the complete variable domain reads DSGVTQTPKHLITATGQRVTLRCSPRSGDLSVYWYQQSLDQGLQFLIQYYNGEERAKGNILERFSAQQFPDLHSELNLSSLELGDSALYFCASSPSRGATYNEQFFGPGTRLTVL.

This chain joins TRBV15 and TRBJ2-1; D uncertain. Germline lookup yields CDR1 LNHNV and CDR2 YYDKDF (reference sequence). V dropped 3 bases and J dropped 2 bases, with 11 bases sitting between them. CDR3 length: 15 residues. The CDR3 spells CATSRGGSAYNEQFF. The CDR3 nucleotides read TGTGCCACCAGCAGGGGTGGCTCCGCCTACAATGAGCAGTTCTTC.

The sample holds many counts of this clone. CDR3 sequence: CAWSAQGGETQYF. The CDR3 DNA follows: TGTGCCTGGAGTGCTCAGGGTGGGGAGACCCAGTACTTC. The genes are TRBV30 and TRBJ2-5, with a possible D match to TRBD1 (5 bases). Germline V gene sequence: CDR1 GTSNPN, CDR2 SVGIG (reference sequence). This CDR3 is 13 amino acids long. Trimming removed 1 base at V and 5 bases at J, with 11 bases between. The full variable domain, completed using reference TRBV30 and TRBJ2-5, is SQTIHQWPATLVQPVGSPLSLECTVEGTSNPNLYWYRQAAGRGLQLLFYSVGIGQISSEVPQNLSASRPQDRQFILSSKKLLLSDSGFYLCAWSAQGGETQYFGPGTRLLVL.

The chain links TRBV6-1 to TRBJ2-5; 12 bases align to TRBD2. This CDR3 region has 16 residues. Germline lookup yields CDR1 MNHNS and CDR2 SASEGT. Trimming took 1 base from V and 7 from J; bases not matched to a gene: 7. The CDR3 region has the DNA TGTGCCAGCAGTGAAGGGCGGACTAGCGGGAAAGCGACCCAGTACTTC. This codes for CASSEGRTSGKATQYF.

In its sample, this clone was seen a few times. This chain connects TRBV7-2 to TRBJ2-5; 7 bases fit TRBD2. The CDR3 totals 15 residues. Germline CDR1 SGHTA, CDR2 FQGNSA. V trimming: 5 bases; J trimming: 0 bases; junction bases outside the gene matches: 6. CDR3 DNA sequence: TGTGCCAGCAGCAGGCAGCGGGGTGACCAAGAGACCCAGTACTTC. This gives the protein CASSRQRGDQETQYF.

This chain links TRBV13 with TRBJ2-5; D is tentatively TRBD1 or TRBD2 (6 bases each). CDR1 PRHDT and CDR2 FYEKMQ come from the germline V gene (reference sequence). CDR3 length equals 15 residues. The germline V and J ends were trimmed by 1 base and 2 bases, with 11 bases remaining between them. The DNA of the CDR3 is TGTGCCAGCAGCTTAGCGGGGGCCGGGCAAGAGACCCAGTACTTC. The encoded protein is CASSLAGAGQETQYF.

This clone was picked up a small number of times. The chain couples TRBV2 to TRBJ1-1; 8 bases are shared with TRBD1. The CDR3 runs 16 residues. Per the germline V gene, CDR1 is SNHLY and CDR2 is FYNNEI. V shed 0 bases, J shed 1 base, and the junction held 4 bases outside the gene matches. The DNA for the CDR3 is TGTGCCAGCAGTGAAGCGTACAGGGGGAAGAACACTGAAGCTTTCTTT. The encoded protein is CASSEAYRGKNTEAFF.

The chain carries TRBV5-1 and TRBJ2-3; D is unclear. Trimming stripped 3 bases from V and 0 bases from J, with 5 bases between. From germline, CDR1 is SGHRS and CDR2 YFSETQ. This CDR3 contains 13 residues. The CDR3 region is CASSSGSTDTQYF. CDR3 bases: TGCGCCAGCAGCTCGGGCAGCACAGATACGCAGTATTTT.

The chain joins TRBV5-1 to TRBJ2-1, with 8 positions matching TRBD2. CDR1 is SGHRS, CDR2 YFSETQ, per germline. The V gene end was trimmed by 4 bases and the J gene end by 6 bases; junction bases not matched to a gene: 12. This CDR3 comprises 16 residues. The CDR3: CASSPQPGLESNEQFF. Written as DNA, the CDR3 is TGCGCCAGCAGCCCACAGCCGGGACTAGAAAGCAATGAGCAGTTCTTC.

This clone occurred a few times. The chain carries TRBV2 and TRBJ2-2; 10 bases align to TRBD2. Germline V gene data show CDR1 as SNHLY and CDR2 as FYNNEI. CDR3 length: 14 amino acids. The trim removed 6 bases at V and 5 bases at J, leaving 3 bases unmatched. This chain's CDR3 is CASRAGGHTGELFF. The CDR3 region has the DNA TGTGCCAGCAGAGCGGGAGGGCATACCGGGGAGCTGTTTTTT.

This clone was detected ten times or more. The sample has other DNA sequences that encode this CDR3 too. V gene TRBV5-4 combines with J gene TRBJ1-1; D not certain. The CDR3 extends over 14 amino acids. CDR1 and CDR2 from the germline V gene are SGHNT and YYREEE (reference sequence). Trimming pared 0 bases from V and 1 base from J, leaving 7 bases between. The CDR3 loop is CASSLGQANTEAFF. CDR3 bases: TGTGCCAGCAGCTTGGGGCAGGCGAACACTGAAGCTTTCTTT.

The chain uses TRBV25-1 and TRBJ2-5; D call uncertain. This CDR3 has 15 residues. Trimming stripped 2 bases from V and 1 base from J, with 11 bases between. Per germline, CDR1 MGHDK and CDR2 SYGVNS. CDR3 nucleotide sequence: TGTGCCAGCAGTGAACCCCGGGCAGGCCAAGAGACCCAGTACTTC. It codes for CASSEPRAGQETQYF.

This rearrangement joins TRBV10-3 to TRBJ2-5, with D perhaps TRBD2 (5 bases). Germline V gene lookup returns CDR1 ENHRY and CDR2 SYGVKD. The V end lost 0 bases, the J end lost 5 bases, and 10 bases lay between the germline ends. The CDR3 is 14 residues long. The CDR3 region is CAISESRAAETQYF. The CDR3 DNA reads TGTGCCATCAGTGAGTCGAGGGCGGCGGAGACCCAGTACTTC.

This clone has just a few counts. In DNA form, the CDR3 reads TGTGCCTGGAGCCTCAATAAAGGCTACACCATATATTTT. This gives the protein CAWSLNKGYTIYF. The V and J genes are TRBV30 and TRBJ1-3; D not resolved. V dropped 3 bases and J dropped 8 bases, with 14 bases sitting between them. Germline CDR1 and CDR2: GTSNPN and SVGIG (reference sequence). The length of the CDR3 is 13 residues.

The rearrangement uses TRBV7-2 and TRBJ2-7, with D hard to call. The CDR3 extends over 13 amino acids. The germline gives CDR1 SGHTA, CDR2 FQGNSA. The V and J ends lost 4 bases and 6 bases respectively, with 13 bases between them. CDR3 DNA: TGTGCCAGCAGCTCCTTCTATGGTCGCGAGCAGTACTTC. Translating it yields CASSSFYGREQYF.

This clone was counted a few times. The rearrangement links TRBV25-1 to TRBJ2-5; D ambiguous. Between the trimmed V and J ends, which lost 6 bases and 5 bases, there was a span of 13 bases. From germline, CDR1 is MGHDK and CDR2 SYGVNS. This CDR3 is built from 13 residues. In nucleotides, the CDR3 is TGTGCCAGCAGCCGCTACATCGGGGAGACCCAGTACTTC. Residues: CASSRYIGETQYF.

The rearrangement uses TRBV29-1 and TRBJ1-1, with 7 bases matching TRBD1. The CDR3 runs to 14 residues. V lost 4 bases, J lost 5 bases, and 10 bases stayed unmatched. Germline assignment: CDR1 SQVTM and CDR2 ANQGSEA. The chain's CDR3 is CSVATGVFRTEAFF. The CDR3 bases are TGCAGCGTTGCTACAGGGGTGTTTAGGACTGAAGCTTTCTTT.

CDR3: CTVKRNEKLFF. The CDR3 DNA sequence: TGCACCGTAAAGAGGAATGAAAAACTGTTTTTT. The genes are TRBV29-1 and TRBJ1-4; no reliable D call. CDR3 length: 11 amino acids. Germline V lookup: CDR1 SQVTM, CDR2 ANQGSEA.

This clone occurred a few times. This specimen includes other DNA sequences encoding the same CDR3. This sequence joins TRBV7-2 and TRBJ2-7; D is possibly TRBD1 or TRBD2 (5 bases each). Germline loops: CDR1 SGHTA, CDR2 FQGNSA. CDR3 length: 14 amino acids. Trimming removed 3 bases at V and 0 bases at J, with 9 bases between. The CDR3 is CASSFSGTSYEQYF. The CDR3 DNA reads as TGTGCCAGCAGCTTTTCCGGGACCTCCTACGAGCAGTACTTC.

Only a few counts were recorded for this clone. The CDR3 DNA is TGCAGCGTTGCCCGGGACTATACCTACGAGCAGTACTTC. Protein: CSVARDYTYEQYF. The rearrangement joins TRBV29-1 to TRBJ2-7; 7 positions match TRBD2. The CDR3 sequence is 13 residues long. The V gene end was trimmed by 4 bases and the J gene end by 2 bases; junction bases not matched to a gene: 5. Germline V gives CDR1 SQVTM, CDR2 ANQGSEA.

This clone was observed a few times. V usage is TRBV19 and J usage is TRBJ2-7; D uncertain. The CDR3 consists of 16 residues. The V gene lost 6 bases and the J gene lost 2 bases, with 20 bases spanning the gap. Germline lookup yields CDR1 LNHDA and CDR2 SQIVND (reference sequence). The CDR3 DNA reads as TGTGCCAGTAGGCTGTTGAAAAGCTCGTCTACCTACGAGCAGTACTTC. This sequence encodes CASRLLKSSSTYEQYF.

This clone was seen only a few times. The V call is TRBV20-1, the J call TRBJ1-2; 7 bases are shared with TRBD1. The CDR3 is 11 amino acids. V gave up 3 bases and J gave up 10 bases; unmatched junction bases: 5. The germline CDR1 and CDR2 sequences are DFQATT and SNEGSKA (reference sequence). CDR3 sequence: CSASRQGVYTF. In DNA form, the CDR3 reads TGCAGTGCTAGTAGACAGGGTGTCTACACCTTC.